This T cell receptor (beta chain) was obtained from a study of tumor-infiltrating lymphocytes in primary liver carcinoma. Overall study results and limits: Blood fell significantly below tumors in its top-250-clone fraction (p = 0.039). Only about 7-25% of top clones occurred in every one of the five tumor regions.

Using a constant-region primer together with ProtoScript II reverse transcriptase, TCR beta cDNA was made from about 500 ng of total RNA. ARM-PCR, slightly modified, supplied the TCR beta libraries through three nested multiplex PCR rounds. The first two PCR rounds, nine to ten cycles each, used TRBV1-TRBV30 forward primers and a C-beta reverse primer. TCRdb fed the multiplex PCR reads into MiXCR, producing one record per CDR3 protein. The data hold more than 100,000 distinct CDR3 sequences, with 55% to 65% observed a single time. Regarding this clonotype: What it recognizes is unknown. Being one base from a much bigger clone, this may be a read error. The missing conserved phenylalanine or tryptophan at the end of this CDR3 makes a read error likely.

Trimming took off 8 bases at V and 4 bases at J, with 9 bases between the two ends. CDR1 and CDR2 (germline): SGHDN, FVKESK. The CDR3 has 11 amino acids. Co-extracting RNA and DNA was done with about 20-33 mg of unsorted bulk tissue as input. The TCR comes from a woman aged 60-70 years with primary liver carcinoma and hepatitis B virus infection. This chain joins TRBV14 and TRBJ2-7; a possible D gene is TRBD1 (5 bases). Sequenced: liver tumor tissue from sampling region 1. Subset meaning: tumor region T1, superior pole. CDR3 loop: CASGHFYEQYY. The DNA of the CDR3 is TGTGCCAGCGGACATTTTTACGAGCAGTACTAC.